What follows are 3 T cell receptor beta chains derived from one specimen sequenced in a study of T cell repertoires in cytomegalovirus infection. TCRdb reanalysed the reads using MiXCR and keeps one entry per CDR3 protein. The sample contains 250,000 or so distinct CDR3 sequences, 8% to 9.5% of which appear only once. Sequenced input: PBMCs. The source of these receptors is a human donor in good health (CMV status not recorded). Some clones in this sample may be carry-over from other donors' samples.

This clonotype was seen at least ten times. The chain has TRBV5-1 and TRBJ1-5; D is uncertain. Trimming removed 2 bases from V and 9 bases from J, with 21 bases in between. The germline V gene has CDR1 SGHRS and CDR2 YFSETQ. The CDR3 sequence is 16 residues long. For the CDR3, the DNA is TGCGCCAGCAGCTTTAGCCACAAAGGTAAAGTTAGGCCCCAGCATTTT. It specifies CASSFSHKGKVRPQHF.

The sample holds many counts of this clonotype. V is TRBV7-2 and J is TRBJ1-6; the D is unclear. This CDR3 has 16 residues. Trimming removed 0 bases from V and 4 bases from J, with 10 bases in between. Germline CDR1 SGHTA, CDR2 FQGNSA. CDR3 amino acids: CASSLAHVGYNSPLHF. The CDR3 nucleotides are TGTGCCAGCAGCTTAGCGCACGTGGGGTATAATTCACCCCTCCACTTT. Based on the CDR3 plus reference TRBV7-2 and TRBJ1-6, the full variable domain is GAGVSQSPSNKVTEKGKDVELRCDPISGHTALYWYRQSLGQGLEFLIYFQGNSAPDKSGLPSDRFSAERTGGSVSTLTIQRTQQEDSAVYLCASSLAHVGYNSPLHFGNGTRLTVT.

This clonotype was recorded at least ten times. The chain links TRBV7-9 to TRBJ2-1; D tentatively reads TRBD1 or TRBD2 (5 bases each). Between the trimmed V and J ends, which lost 5 bases and 6 bases, there was a span of 20 bases. The V gene's germline CDR1 is SEHNR and CDR2 FQNEAQ (reference sequence). The CDR3 extends over 16 amino acids. CDR3 residues: CASSPGRVAGANEQFF. In DNA, the CDR3 is TGTGCCAGCAGCCCAGGGCGGGTAGCTGGGGCCAATGAGCAGTTCTTC.